What follows are 22 T cell receptor beta chains derived from one specimen sequenced in a study of T cells in women clearing cervical HPV infection. Libraries were prepared by immunoSEQ multiplex PCR; TCRdb keeps only in-frame clonotypes and omits some of them. This sample's clone table lists tens of thousands of clones. The material sequenced was blood buffy coat. The receptors stem from a woman aged 18-69 years with a cervical HPV16 infection that either progressed to CIN3+ or cleared (not recorded which).

A note on this clone: The CDR3 end lies 3 residues beyond the end of the read and is filled in from the germline J gene. V gene TRBV18 combines with J gene TRBJ1-2; D call uncertain. There are 14 residues in the CDR3. Germline CDR1 is KGHSH and CDR2 is LQKENI. The CDR3 reads CASSPRANAYDYTF. Incomplete CDR3 DNA: TGTGCCAGCTCACCGAGGGCAAACGCCTACGAC.

Worth noting for this clone: The read terminates 3 residues before the CDR3 end, so the remaining end is supplied by the germline J gene. The chain combines TRBV6-1 with TRBJ1-5; D ambiguous. Germline loops: CDR1 MNHNS, CDR2 SASEGT. V was shortened by 1 base and J by 5 bases, with 6 bases between the two germline ends. The CDR3 contains 13 residues. Partial CDR3 DNA: TGTGCCAGCAGTGAAGTTAGGGATCAGCCC. It codes for CASSEVRDQP. The entire CDR3 sequence reads CASSEVRDQPQHF.

A remark on this clone: The CDR3 is cut off 3 residues early in the read; its end comes from the germline J gene. The chain uses TRBV19 and TRBJ1-5; TRBD1 matches 11 bases. Per germline, CDR1 LNHDA and CDR2 SQIVND (reference sequence). Trimming at V came to 6 bases and at J to 5 bases, leaving 3 bases not matched to a gene. The CDR3 length is 14 residues. CDR3 protein: CASRRTGGHQPQHF. CDR3 bases read: TGTGCCAGTAGACGGACAGGGGGCCATCAGCCC.

Partial CDR3 DNA: TGTGCCAGCAGCTTATCCGGGGTTGACACCGGGGAG. This gives the protein CASSLSGVDTGE. The whole CDR3 protein reads CASSLSGVDTGELFF. The V and J genes are TRBV7-2 and TRBJ2-2; a possible D gene is TRBD2 (5 bases). From the germline J gene comes the end of the CDR3, since the read stops 3 residues before it. Trimming cost V 2 bases and J 3 bases, with 10 bases left between them. The CDR3 consists of 15 residues. Germline V gene lookup returns CDR1 SGHTA and CDR2 FQGNSA. The variable domain in full, with the rest retrieved from reference TRBV7-2 and TRBJ2-2, is GAGVSQSPSNKVTEKGKDVELRCDPISGHTALYWYRQSLGQGLEFLIYFQGNSAPDKSGLPSDRFSAERTGGSVSTLTIQRTQQEDSAVYLCASSLSGVDTGELFFGEGSRLTVL.

Comments on this clone: With the read ending 3 residues before the CDR3 end, the germline J gene is used to fill in that end. V and J are TRBV4-2 and TRBJ2-7, with 7 bases matching TRBD1. Germline values: CDR1 LGHNA, CDR2 YNFKEQ. V trimming: 2 bases; J trimming: 3 bases; junction bases outside the gene matches: 4. The CDR3 sequence is 14 residues long. The covered CDR3 bases are TGTGCCAGCAGCCAAACCCGGGACAGCTACGAG. Translated: CASSQTRDSYE. The full CDR3 protein is CASSQTRDSYEQYF.

For this clone: The read terminates 3 residues before the CDR3 end, so the remaining end is supplied by the germline J gene. V gene TRBV2 combines with J gene TRBJ1-2; no clear D gene. Germline CDR1 is SNHLY and CDR2 is FYNNEI. The CDR3 sequence is 11 residues long. CDR3 sequence: CASSEGPGYTF. CDR3 DNA (partial): TGTGCCAGCAGTGAGGGCCCGGGC.

About this clone: The read terminates 3 residues before the CDR3 end, so the remaining end is supplied by the germline J gene. The rearrangement links TRBV18 to TRBJ1-1; D gene ambiguous. Germline V gives CDR1 KGHSH, CDR2 LQKENI. The CDR3 totals 15 residues. The sequenced part of the CDR3 DNA is TGTGCCAGCTCACCCCGATTGAATGCCAAAAACATT. This sequence encodes CASSPRLNAKNI. The whole CDR3 reads CASSPRLNAKNIAFF.

To note about this clone: The read finishes 3 residues shy of the CDR3 end, and the germline J gene is used to complete it. The chain couples TRBV18 to TRBJ1-3; 8 positions match TRBD1. Germline-derived CDR1 and CDR2 are KGHSH and LQKENI. Germline trimming cut 6 bases from V and 0 bases from J; bases unmatched to any gene: 7. This CDR3 has 16 residues. The covered CDR3 bases are TGTGCCAGCTCGCTGGGACAGGTCGTCTCTGGAAACACC. Protein sequence: CASSLGQVVSGNT. Given in full, the CDR3 is CASSLGQVVSGNTIYF. Based on the CDR3 plus reference TRBV18 and TRBJ1-3, the full variable domain is NAGVMQNPRHLVRRRGQEARLRCSPMKGHSHVYWYRQLPEEGLKFMVYLQKENIIDESGMPKERFSAEFPKEGPSILRIQQVVRGDSAAYFCASSLGQVVSGNTIYFGEGSWLTVV.

Comments on this clone: The observed sequence ends 3 residues before the CDR3 terminus, with the missing tail filled in from the germline J gene. The rearrangement links TRBV5-1 to TRBJ2-5, with D maybe TRBD2 (6 bases). Germline V gene data show CDR1 as SGHRS and CDR2 as YFSETQ. V dropped 4 bases and J dropped 4 bases, with 17 bases sitting between them. The length of the CDR3 is 15 residues. CDR3 DNA (partial): TGCGCCAGCAGCGCGGGAATGGGCCCCGGAGAGACC. Its protein product is CASSAGMGPGET. Given in full, the CDR3 is CASSAGMGPGETQYF.

The CDR3 spells CASSLSGPNEKLFF. The sequenced CDR3 bases are TGTGCCAGCAGTTTATCAGGGCCTAATGAAAAA. This chain links TRBV28 with TRBJ1-4, with D tentatively TRBD1 (5 bases). The read finishes 3 residues shy of the CDR3 end, and the germline J gene is used to complete it. The germline V gene has CDR1 MDHEN and CDR2 SYDVKM. This CDR3 is 14 amino acids long. Trimming stripped 1 base from V and 3 bases from J, with 6 bases between.

With regard to this clone: The read ends 3 residues early relative to the CDR3; the germline J gene fills the gap. The chain has TRBV9 and TRBJ1-5; weak D call: TRBD1 (5 bases). Trimming took 3 bases from V and 0 from J, leaving 10 bases between them. From germline, CDR1 is SGDLS and CDR2 YYNGEE. This CDR3 region has 15 residues. CDR3 DNA (partial): TGTGCCAGCAGCGGGGGCCCTCTTAGCAATCAGCCC. The encoded protein is CASSGGPLSNQP. The CDR3 as a whole reads CASSGGPLSNQPQHF.

On this clone itself: The sequence runs out 3 residues before the end of the CDR3; the remainder is reconstructed from the germline J gene. The V and J genes are TRBV30 and TRBJ1-5; 8 nucleotides align to TRBD1. The germline CDR1 and CDR2 sequences are GTSNPN and SVGIG (reference sequence). Germline trimming cut 4 bases from V and 2 bases from J; bases unmatched to any gene: 4. CDR3 size: 14 residues. The part of the CDR3 DNA that was read is TGTGCCTGGACAGGGGGCTCAGGCAATCAGCCC. It codes for CAWTGGSGNQP. The entire CDR3 sequence reads CAWTGGSGNQPQHF.

As concerns this clone: The CDR3 end falls 3 residues outside the read, so it is completed with the germline J gene. This chain links TRBV19 with TRBJ2-2; 8 nucleotides align to TRBD1. The V gene's germline CDR1 is LNHDA and CDR2 SQIVND (reference sequence). The CDR3 contains 14 residues. This chain's CDR3 is CASSIWGTGEKLFF. CDR3 bases read: TGTGCCAGTAGTATCTGGGGGACAGGTGAAAAG.

With regard to this clone: The CDR3 end is not reached by the read, which stops 3 residues before it; the germline J gene fills it in. The chain is built from TRBV19 and TRBJ2-1, with 9 nucleotides matching TRBD2. This CDR3 has 15 residues. Germline CDR1 LNHDA, CDR2 SQIVND (reference sequence). Trimming removed 5 bases from V and 3 bases from J; junction bases left unmatched: 5. The CDR3 reads CASSFGTSFYNEQFF. The CDR3 DNA, read in part, is TGTGCCAGTAGTTTCGGGACTAGCTTCTACAATGAG.

With regard to this clone: The CDR3 extends 3 residues past the end of the read, so its final part is completed from the germline J gene. This chain links TRBV19 with TRBJ1-5, with D perhaps TRBD1 (5 bases). Looked up from germline, CDR1 is LNHDA and CDR2 is SQIVND (reference sequence). This CDR3 has 14 residues. V shed 7 bases and J shed 0 bases, with 10 bases lying between them. CDR3 residues: CASTDSYSNQPQHF. The covered CDR3 bases are TGTGCCAGTACCGACAGTTATAGCAATCAGCCC.

About this clone: The read gets to within 3 residues of the CDR3 end, and the germline J gene fills in the rest. The rearrangement links TRBV20-1 to TRBJ2-3; 8 bases are shared with TRBD1. There are 14 residues in the CDR3. Germline V gene lookup returns CDR1 DFQATT and CDR2 SNEGSKA (reference sequence). CDR3 sequence reads: CSAEGQGYGQPQYF. CDR3 DNA (partial): TGCAGTGCCGAAGGACAGGGCTACGGGCAGCCG.

In regard to this clone: From the germline J gene comes the end of the CDR3, since the read stops 3 residues before it. The chain links TRBV7-2 to TRBJ1-2; TRBD1 matches at 8 bases. The CDR3 has 15 residues. Germline CDR1 SGHTA, CDR2 FQGNSA. CDR3 protein: CASSSQGAGAYDYTF. CDR3 bases read: TGTGCCAGCAGCTCCCAGGGGGCAGGAGCCTACGAC. The entire variable domain, with the rest obtained from reference TRBV7-2 and TRBJ1-2, is as follows: GAGVSQSPSNKVTEKGKDVELRCDPISGHTALYWYRQSLGQGLEFLIYFQGNSAPDKSGLPSDRFSAERTGGSVSTLTIQRTQQEDSAVYLCASSSQGAGAYDYTFGSGTRLTVV.

In regard to this clone: The sequenced fragment ends 3 residues before the CDR3 boundary, so the rest is inferred from the germline J gene. This sequence joins TRBV6-1 and TRBJ2-3, with D unclear. The germline V gene encodes CDR1 MNHNS and CDR2 SASEGT. The CDR3 length is 13 residues. The CDR3 loop reads CASSDYSNQPQYF. CDR3 DNA (partial): TGTGCCAGCAGTGACTATAGCAATCAGCCG.

In the case of this clone: The sequenced fragment ends 3 residues before the CDR3 boundary, so the rest is inferred from the germline J gene. The chain uses TRBV6-2 or TRBV6-3 and TRBJ2-3; 12 bases match TRBD2. CDR3 size: 16 residues. From germline, CDR1 is MNHEY and CDR2 SVGEGT. This CDR3 reads CASNQQTSGGRETQYF. The sequenced part of the CDR3 DNA is TGTGCCAGCAACCAGCAGACTAGCGGGGGTCGAGAGACG.

As to this clone: The CDR3 end lies 3 residues beyond the end of the read and is filled in from the germline J gene. The chain carries TRBV5-1 and TRBJ2-1; the match to TRBD1 covers 7 bases. This CDR3 is built from 20 residues. V lost 0 bases to trimming and J lost 0 bases; unmatched junction nucleotides: 15. CDR1 SGHRS and CDR2 YFSETQ come from the germline V gene. The covered CDR3 bases are TGCGCCAGCAGCTTGGAGGGTGGCAGGGGGTCCTTTCTCTCCTACAATGAG. Translating gives CASSLEGGRGSFLSYNE. The entire CDR3 protein reads CASSLEGGRGSFLSYNEQFF.

Worth noting for this clone: The read ends 3 residues early relative to the CDR3; the germline J gene fills the gap. The V and J genes are TRBV13 and TRBJ1-1, with D perhaps matching TRBD1 (5 bases). The CDR3 contains 14 residues. Germline V gene data show CDR1 as PRHDT and CDR2 as FYEKMQ (reference sequence). This chain's CDR3 is CASSSLLTATGAFF. The DNA read from the CDR3 is TGTGCCAGCAGCTCCCTTCTGACGGCTACAGGA. Supplemented by reference TRBV13 and TRBJ1-1, the full variable domain reads AAGVIQSPRHLIKEKRETATLKCYPIPRHDTVYWYQQGPGQDPQFLISFYEKMQSDKGSIPDRFSAQQFSDYHSELNMSSLELGDSALYFCASSSLLTATGAFFGQGTRLTVV.

Remarks on this clone: The read halts 3 residues ahead of the CDR3 end, with the missing end drawn from the germline J gene. The gene calls are TRBV5-1 and TRBJ1-5; TRBD1 matches 7 bases. Trimming cost V 4 bases and J 3 bases; bases outside gene matches: 7. Germline CDR1 SGHRS, CDR2 YFSETQ. The CDR3 runs 15 residues. The sequenced CDR3 bases are TGCGCCAGCAGCATCAGGGGGGAGGACAATCAGCCC. This translates into CASSIRGEDNQP. The whole CDR3 is CASSIRGEDNQPQHF.